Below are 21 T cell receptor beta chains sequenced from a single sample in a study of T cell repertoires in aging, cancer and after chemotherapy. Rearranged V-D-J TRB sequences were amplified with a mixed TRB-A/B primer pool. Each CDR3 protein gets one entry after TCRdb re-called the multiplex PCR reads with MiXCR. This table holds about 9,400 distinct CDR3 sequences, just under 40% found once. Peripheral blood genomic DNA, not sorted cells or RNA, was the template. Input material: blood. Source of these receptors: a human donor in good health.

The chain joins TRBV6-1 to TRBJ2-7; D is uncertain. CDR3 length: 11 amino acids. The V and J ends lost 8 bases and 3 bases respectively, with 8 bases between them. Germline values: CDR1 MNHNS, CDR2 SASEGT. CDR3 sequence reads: CASGNGYEQYF. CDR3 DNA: TGTGCCAGCGGGAACGGCTACGAGCAGTACTTC.

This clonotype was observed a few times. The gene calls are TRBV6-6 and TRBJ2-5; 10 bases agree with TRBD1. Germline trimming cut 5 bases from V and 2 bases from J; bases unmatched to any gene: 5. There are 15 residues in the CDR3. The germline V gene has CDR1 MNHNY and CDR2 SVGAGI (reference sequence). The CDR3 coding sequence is TGTGCCAGCAGTCAACGGGACAGGGGACAAGAGACCCAGTACTTC. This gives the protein CASSQRDRGQETQYF.

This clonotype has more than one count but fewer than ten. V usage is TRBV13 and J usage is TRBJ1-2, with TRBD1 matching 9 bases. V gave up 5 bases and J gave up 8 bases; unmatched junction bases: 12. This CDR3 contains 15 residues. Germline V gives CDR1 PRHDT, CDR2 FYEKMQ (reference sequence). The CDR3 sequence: CASSGSGTGNRGYTF. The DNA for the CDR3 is TGTGCCAGCAGCGGATCCGGGACAGGGAATCGCGGCTACACCTTC.

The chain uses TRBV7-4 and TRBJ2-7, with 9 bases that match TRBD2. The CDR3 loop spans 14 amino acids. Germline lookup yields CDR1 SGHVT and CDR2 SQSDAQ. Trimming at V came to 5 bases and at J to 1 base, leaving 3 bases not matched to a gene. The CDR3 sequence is CASSLSGGSYEQYF. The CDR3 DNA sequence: TGTGCCAGCAGCCTTAGCGGGGGATCCTACGAGCAGTACTTC.

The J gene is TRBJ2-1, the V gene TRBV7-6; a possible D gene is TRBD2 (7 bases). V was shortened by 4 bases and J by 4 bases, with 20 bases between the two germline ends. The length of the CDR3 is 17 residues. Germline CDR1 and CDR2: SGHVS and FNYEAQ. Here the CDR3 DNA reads TGTGCCAGCAGCTCCCCCTCCGGGGGGCCGCCGTACAATGAGCAGTTCTTC. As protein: CASSSPSGGPPYNEQFF. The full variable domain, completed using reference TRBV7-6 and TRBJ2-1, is GAGVSQSPRYKVTKRGQDVALRCDPISGHVSLYWYRQALGQGPEFLTYFNYEAQQDKSGLPNDRFSAERPEGSISTLTIQRTEQRDSAMYRCASSSPSGGPPYNEQFFGPGTRLTVL.

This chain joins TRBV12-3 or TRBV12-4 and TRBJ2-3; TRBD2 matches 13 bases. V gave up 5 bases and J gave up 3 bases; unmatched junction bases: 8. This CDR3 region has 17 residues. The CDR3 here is CASSPRTSGRLTDTQYF. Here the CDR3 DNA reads TGTGCCAGCAGTCCCCGGACTAGCGGGAGATTGACAGATACGCAGTATTTT.

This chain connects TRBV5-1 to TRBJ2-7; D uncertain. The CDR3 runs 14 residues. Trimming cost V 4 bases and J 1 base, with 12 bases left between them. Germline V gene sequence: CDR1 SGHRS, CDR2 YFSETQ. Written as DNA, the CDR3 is TGCGCCAGCAGCGATCTAGGTTCTTCCTACGAGCAGTACTTC. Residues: CASSDLGSSYEQYF.

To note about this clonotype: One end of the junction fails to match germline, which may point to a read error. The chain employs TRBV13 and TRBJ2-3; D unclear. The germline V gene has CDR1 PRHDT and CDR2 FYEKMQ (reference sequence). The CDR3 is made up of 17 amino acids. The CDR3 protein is CASSFHLREARTDTQYF. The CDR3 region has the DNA TGTGCCAGCAGCTTTCACCTTAGAGAGGCACGCACAGATACGCAATATTTT.

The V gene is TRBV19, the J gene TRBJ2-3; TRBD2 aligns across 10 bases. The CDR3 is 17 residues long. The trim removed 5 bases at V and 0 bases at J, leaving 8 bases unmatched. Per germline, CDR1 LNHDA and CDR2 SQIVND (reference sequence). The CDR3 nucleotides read TGTGCCAGTAGTGCGCCGGGACTAGCGTCTAGCACAGATACGCAGTATTTT. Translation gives CASSAPGLASSTDTQYF.

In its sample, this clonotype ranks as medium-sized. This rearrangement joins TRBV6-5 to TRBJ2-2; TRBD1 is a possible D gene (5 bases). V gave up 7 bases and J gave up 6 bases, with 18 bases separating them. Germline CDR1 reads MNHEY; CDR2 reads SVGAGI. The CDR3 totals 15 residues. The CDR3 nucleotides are TGTGCCAGCAATCGAGGTGGGGCGAATGCCGGGGAGCTGTTTTTT. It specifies CASNRGGANAGELFF.

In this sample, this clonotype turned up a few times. CDR3 loop: CASNQPGQGNEQYF. In DNA form, the CDR3 reads TGTGCCAGTAACCAACCGGGACAGGGGAACGAGCAGTACTTC. This chain connects TRBV19 to TRBJ2-7; 10 bases map to TRBD1. This CDR3 comprises 14 residues. Germline V gives CDR1 LNHDA, CDR2 SQIVND (reference sequence). V trimming: 7 bases; J trimming: 5 bases; junction bases outside the gene matches: 8.

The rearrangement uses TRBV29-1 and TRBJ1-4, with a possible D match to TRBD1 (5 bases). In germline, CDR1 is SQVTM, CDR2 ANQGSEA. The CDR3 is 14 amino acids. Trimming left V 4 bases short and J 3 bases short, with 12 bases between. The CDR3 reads CSVARTGANEKLFF. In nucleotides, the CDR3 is TGCAGCGTTGCACGTACAGGAGCTAATGAAAAACTGTTTTTT.

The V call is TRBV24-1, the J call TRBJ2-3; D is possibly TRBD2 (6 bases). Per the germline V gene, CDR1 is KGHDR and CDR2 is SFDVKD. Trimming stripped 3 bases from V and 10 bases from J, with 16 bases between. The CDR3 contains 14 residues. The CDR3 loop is CATSDTQGPGAQYF. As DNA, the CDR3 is TGTGCCACCAGTGATACCCAGGGACCGGGAGCGCAGTATTTT.

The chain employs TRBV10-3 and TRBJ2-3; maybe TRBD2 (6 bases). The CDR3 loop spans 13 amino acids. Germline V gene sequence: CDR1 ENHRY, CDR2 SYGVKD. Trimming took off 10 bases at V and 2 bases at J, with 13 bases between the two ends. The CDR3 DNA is TGTGCCACCCGGGGGTCCGTCACAGATACGCAGTATTTT. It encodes CATRGSVTDTQYF.

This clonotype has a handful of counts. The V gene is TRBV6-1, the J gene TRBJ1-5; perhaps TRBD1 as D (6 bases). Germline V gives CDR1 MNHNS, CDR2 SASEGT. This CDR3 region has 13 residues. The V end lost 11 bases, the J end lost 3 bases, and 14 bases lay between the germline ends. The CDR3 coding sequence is TGTGCCGGGGGCGTCCTTGCCAATCAGCCCCAGCATTTT. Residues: CAGGVLANQPQHF.

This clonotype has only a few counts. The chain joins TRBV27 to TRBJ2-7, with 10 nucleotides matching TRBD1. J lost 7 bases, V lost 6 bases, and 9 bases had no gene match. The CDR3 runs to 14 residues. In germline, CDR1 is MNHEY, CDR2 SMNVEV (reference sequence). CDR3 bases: TGTGCCAGCAGCATCGGACAGGGGGTGGGTGAGCAGTACTTC. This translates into CASSIGQGVGEQYF.

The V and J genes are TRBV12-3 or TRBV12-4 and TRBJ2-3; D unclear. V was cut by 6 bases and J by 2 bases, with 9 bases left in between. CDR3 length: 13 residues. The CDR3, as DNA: TGTGCCAGCAGAAACCCAGCCACAGATACGCAGTATTTT. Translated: CASRNPATDTQYF.

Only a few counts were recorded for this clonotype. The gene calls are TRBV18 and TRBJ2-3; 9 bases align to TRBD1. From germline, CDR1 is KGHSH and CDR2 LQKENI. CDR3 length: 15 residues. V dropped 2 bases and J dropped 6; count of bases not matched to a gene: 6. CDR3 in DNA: TGTGCCAGCTCACCAACAGGGACAGGGTCGGATACGCAGTATTTT. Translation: CASSPTGTGSDTQYF.

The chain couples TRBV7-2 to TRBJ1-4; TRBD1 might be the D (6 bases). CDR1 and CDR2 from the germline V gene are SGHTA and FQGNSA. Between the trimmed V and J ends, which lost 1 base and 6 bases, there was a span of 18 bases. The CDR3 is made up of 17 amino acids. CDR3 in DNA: TGTGCCAGCAGCTTAGGCACAGGGAACGTGGGGGATGAAAAACTGTTTTTT. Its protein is CASSLGTGNVGDEKLFF.

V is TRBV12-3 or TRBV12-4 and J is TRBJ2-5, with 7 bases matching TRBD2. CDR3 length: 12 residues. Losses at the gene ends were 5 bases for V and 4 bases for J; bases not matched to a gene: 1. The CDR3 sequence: CASSPSGETQYF. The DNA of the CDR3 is TGTGCCAGCAGTCCTAGCGGAGAGACCCAGTACTTC.

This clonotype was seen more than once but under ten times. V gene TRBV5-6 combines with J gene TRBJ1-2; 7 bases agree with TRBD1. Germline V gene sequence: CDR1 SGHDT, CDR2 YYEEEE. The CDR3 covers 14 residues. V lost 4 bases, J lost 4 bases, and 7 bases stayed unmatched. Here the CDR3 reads CASSARQGGYGYTF. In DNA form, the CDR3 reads TGTGCCAGCAGCGCCCGACAGGGTGGCTATGGCTACACCTTC.